This is a list of T cell receptor beta chains from one sample in a study of beta chain features in type 1 diabetes. Sequenced by immunoSEQ multiplex PCR; TCRdb stores in-frame clones only, minus some. Of around 240,000 clones in the sample, roughly two thirds are singletons; the top ten hold roughly 0.048%. Sequencing used naive CD4+ T cells from blood. The receptors shown here come from a man younger than 45 in good health. CDR3s include the opening cysteine and the closing phenylalanine or tryptophan. A D gene is named only where the DNA matches it firmly. Size is omitted from some rows. Given values are once, few, many or a class for expanded clones.

V	J	D	size	length	CDR3	DNA
TRBV4-1	TRBJ2-3	TRBD1	.	15	CASSQGTGATDTQYF	TGCGCCAGCAGCCAAGGGACAGGGGCCACAGATACGCAGTATTTT
TRBV25-1	TRBJ1-2	.	.	11	CASSEISGYTF	TGTGCCAGCAGTGAAATTTCTGGCTACACCTTC
TRBV25-1	TRBJ1-1	.	.	14	CASSELSGNTEAFF	TGTGCCAGCAGTGAATTGTCAGGGAACACTGAAGCTTTCTTT
TRBV9	TRBJ2-1	TRBD2	.	19	CASSVGTSGTPTLYNEQFF	TGTGCCAGCAGCGTAGGCACTAGCGGGACCCCTACCCTCTACAATGAGCAGTTCTTC
TRBV7-2	TRBJ2-1	.	.	15	CASSLIPGSGNEQFF	TGTGCCAGCAGCTTAATACCGGGAAGCGGGAATGAGCAGTTCTTC
TRBV7-2	TRBJ2-1	TRBD1	.	13	CASSLTGRDEQFF	TGTGCCAGCAGCTTGACAGGGCGCGATGAGCAGTTCTTC
TRBV30	TRBJ2-1	.	.	15	CAWSGEAYTYNEQFF	TGTGCCTGGAGTGGTGAGGCCTATACCTACAATGAGCAGTTCTTC
TRBV30	TRBJ2-3	.	few	11	CAWTTADTQYF	TGTGCCTGGACTACGGCAGATACGCAGTATTTT
TRBV15	TRBJ2-5	.	few	13	CATSNRVRETQYF	TGTGCCACCAGCAACAGGGTCCGAGAGACCCAGTACTTC
TRBV9	TRBJ2-3	.	few	12	CASSAHPGTQYF	TGTGCCAGCAGCGCCCACCCGGGGACGCAGTATTTT
TRBV29-1	TRBJ2-1	TRBD2	.	14	CSVATSGGNNEQFF	TGCAGCGTCGCGACTAGCGGGGGTAACAATGAGCAGTTCTTC
TRBV7-2	TRBJ2-5	.	.	14	CASSFRGHQETQYF	TGTGCCAGCAGCTTCCGGGGTCACCAAGAGACCCAGTACTTC
TRBV30	TRBJ2-1	.	.	12	CAWSVRYNEQFF	TGTGCCTGGAGTGTACGCTACAATGAGCAGTTCTTC
TRBV7-2	TRBJ2-7	TRBD2	.	14	CASSLTSGVTEQYF	TGTGCCAGCAGCTTGACTAGCGGGGTTACCGAGCAGTACTTC
TRBV30	TRBJ2-3	TRBD1	.	15	CAWSPGTGAPDTQYF	TGTGCCTGGAGTCCAGGGACAGGAGCCCCAGATACGCAGTATTTT
TRBV4-3	TRBJ2-1	.	.	15	CASSQVSRGAGEQFF	TGCGCCAGCAGCCAAGTCTCGCGCGGAGCGGGTGAGCAGTTCTTC
TRBV6-1	TRBJ1-1	.	.	13	CASSERAVSEAFF	TGTGCCAGCAGTGAACGAGCGGTTTCTGAAGCTTTCTTT
TRBV7-9	TRBJ1-4	.	few	14	CASSTDRWDEKLFF	TGTGCCAGCAGCACGGACAGATGGGATGAAAAACTGTTTTTT
TRBV11-2	TRBJ2-1	.	.	15	CASSLQGGSYNEQFF	TGTGCCAGCAGCTTACAGGGAGGCTCCTACAATGAGCAGTTCTTC
TRBV11-3	TRBJ2-2	.	.	14	CASSSTWSSGELFF	TGTGCCAGCAGCTCTACCTGGTCGTCCGGGGAGCTGTTTTTT
TRBV11-2	TRBJ1-2	TRBD1	.	14	CASSLGQGDYGYTF	TGTGCCAGCAGCCTTGGACAGGGGGACTATGGCTACACCTTC
TRBV7-2	TRBJ2-2	.	.	12	CASSLGTGELFF	TGTGCCAGCAGCTTAGGCACCGGGGAGCTGTTTTTT
TRBV18	TRBJ2-5	.	.	11	CASSPEETQYF	TGTGCCAGCTCCCCGGAGGAGACCCAGTACTTC
TRBV30	TRBJ1-2	.	.	12	CAWSAGFYGYTF	TGTGCCTGGAGTGCCGGATTCTATGGCTACACCTTC
TRBV7-9	TRBJ1-1	TRBD1	.	16	CASSPLTGIMNTEAFF	TGTGCCAGCAGCCCCCTGACAGGGATTATGAACACTGAAGCTTTCTTT
TRBV5-1	TRBJ2-7	.	few	14	CASRRGSQEDEQYF	TGCGCCAGCAGGAGAGGGTCCCAGGAGGACGAGCAGTACTTC
TRBV2	TRBJ2-1	.	.	12	CASSAGYNEQFF	TGTGCCAGCAGTGCGGGGTACAATGAGCAGTTCTTC
TRBV30	TRBJ2-1	.	.	15	CAWSQLLSSYNEQFF	TGTGCCTGGAGTCAGCTCTTAAGCTCCTACAATGAGCAGTTCTTC
TRBV30	TRBJ1-2	.	once	12	CAWRTGIYGYTF	TGTGCCTGGCGCACAGGTATCTATGGCTACACCTTC
TRBV30	TRBJ2-7	.	.	15	CAWSPSRGRSYEQYF	TGTGCCTGGAGTCCCAGTAGAGGTCGTTCCTACGAGCAGTACTTC
TRBV5-6	TRBJ1-5	.	.	12	CASSRSNQPQHF	TGTGCCAGCAGTAGGAGCAATCAGCCCCAGCATTTT
TRBV6-5	TRBJ1-2	.	.	15	CASSSLRGTLYGYTF	TGTGCCAGCAGTTCCCTCAGGGGCACTCTGTATGGCTACACCTTC
TRBV7-9	TRBJ1-2	.	.	12	CASSLDRGGYTF	TGTGCCAGCAGCTTAGATCGAGGCGGCTACACCTTC
TRBV20-1	TRBJ1-1	.	.	11	CSADGDTEAFF	TGCAGTGCTGACGGGGACACTGAAGCTTTCTTT
TRBV5-6	TRBJ1-2	.	.	16	CASSLGGRTINYGYTF	TGTGCCAGCAGCTTGGGAGGACGCACCATTAACTATGGCTACACCTTC
TRBV9	TRBJ1-1	.	.	14	CASSVTGMNTEAFF	TGTGCCAGCAGCGTAACAGGGATGAACACTGAAGCTTTCTTT
TRBV15	TRBJ2-3	.	.	16	CATRAGRWGYTDTQYF	TGTGCCACCAGAGCGGGTAGGTGGGGGTACACAGATACGCAGTATTTT
TRBV30	TRBJ2-7	TRBD1	.	14	CAWSAMTGTGYYYF	TGTGCCTGGAGTGCAATGACCGGGACAGGGTATTATTACTTC
TRBV7-9	TRBJ2-1	.	.	16	CASSSVPQRRGNEQFF	TGTGCCAGCAGCTCGGTTCCCCAGCGTCGAGGAAATGAGCAGTTCTTC
TRBV11-1	TRBJ2-7	.	.	14	CASSHWDRVYEQYF	TGTGCCAGCAGCCATTGGGACCGGGTCTACGAGCAGTACTTC
TRBV30	TRBJ1-1	TRBD1	.	13	CAWSKGGLTEAFF	TGTGCCTGGAGTAAAGGGGGCTTGACTGAAGCTTTCTTT
TRBV11-2	TRBJ2-5	TRBD1	.	15	CASSTYRGQQETQYF	TGTGCCAGCAGCACATACAGGGGACAACAAGAGACCCAGTACTTC
TRBV27	TRBJ2-5	.	.	13	CASSQQGGKTQYF	TGTGCCAGCAGTCAACAGGGGGGGAAGACCCAGTACTTC
TRBV6-6	TRBJ1-1	.	.	13	CASRPGTNTEAFF	TGTGCCAGCAGGCCCGGGACAAACACTGAAGCTTTCTTT
TRBV30	TRBJ1-6	TRBD1	.	15	CAWSTPGQGPRSFHF	TGTGCCTGGAGCACTCCGGGACAGGGCCCGAGATCGTTCCACTTT
TRBV27	TRBJ2-3	.	.	12	CASSSQRGTQYF	TGTGCCAGCAGTTCCCAACGGGGTACGCAGTATTTT
TRBV27	TRBJ2-1	.	.	14	CASRQGGRDNEQFF	TGTGCCAGCAGGCAGGGTGGTCGGGACAATGAGCAGTTCTTC
TRBV18	TRBJ2-5	.	.	14	CASSPDSGLETQYF	TGTGCCAGCTCACCAGATTCAGGGTTAGAGACCCAGTACTTC
TRBV4-1	TRBJ2-1	TRBD1	.	16	CASSQLGQGTGNEQFF	TGCGCCAGCAGCCAACTGGGACAGGGGACAGGCAATGAGCAGTTCTTC
TRBV7-2	TRBJ2-5	.	.	13	CASSQGWEETQYF	TGTGCCAGCAGCCAGGGGTGGGAAGAGACCCAGTACTTC
TRBV5-1	TRBJ1-5	.	.	14	CASSLDGGGQPQHF	TGCGCCAGCAGCTTGGACGGAGGGGGACAGCCCCAGCATTTT
TRBV2	TRBJ2-3	TRBD2	.	19	CASSELRSSGRRITDTQYF	TGTGCCAGCAGTGAACTTCGGTCTAGCGGGAGGAGAATCACAGATACGCAGTATTTT
TRBV29-1	TRBJ1-1	.	few	10	CSAGTTEAFF	TGCAGCGCCGGGACAACTGAAGCTTTCTTT
TRBV9	TRBJ2-1	TRBD2	few	16	CASSTGLAGGENEQFF	TGTGCCAGCAGCACGGGACTAGCGGGAGGGGAGAATGAGCAGTTCTTC
TRBV11-2	TRBJ2-1	.	once	14	CASSGVVGRREQFF	TGTGCCAGCAGCGGAGTGGTGGGCCGACGTGAGCAGTTCTTC
TRBV11-2	TRBJ2-3	.	.	14	CASLVSTATDTQYF	TGTGCCAGCTTGGTTTCCACCGCTACAGATACGCAGTATTTT
TRBV14	TRBJ2-5	TRBD1	.	13	CASSGTGEVTQYF	TGTGCCAGCAGCGGGACAGGGGAGGTGACCCAGTACTTC